Described below is a single T cell receptor beta chain sequence and its context. Its specificity is unknown. Trimming shortened V by 4 bases and J by 0 bases, and 22 bases separated the two germline ends. The CDR3 extends over 18 amino acids. Per the germline V gene, CDR1 is SGHRS and CDR2 is YFSETQ. This sample stems from a study of T-cell memory formation after mild COVID-19. cDNA libraries for TCR alpha and TCR beta, carrying sample barcodes and UMIs, came from 5'RACE with constant-segment primers. TCRdb re-called the 5' RACE reads with MiXCR, one entry per CDR3 protein. The sample includes hundreds of thousands of distinct CDR3 sequences, 20% of them seen just once. Study-wide results and caveats: CD4+ contracting clones were mainly CM and EM; CD8+ ones, EMRA. CD4/CD8 balance characterized clones contracting day 15 to 85, and CD4+ skew characterized later expanders.

The chain is built from TRBV5-1 and TRBJ1-1; D is possibly TRBD1 (6 bases). The receptor was isolated from an adult woman who had mild COVID-19 (a few samples of this study predate the infection). Cell type and time point are not known. Sequences were obtained from PBMCs or a T cell subset sorted from them (not recorded which). DNA for the CDR3: TGCGCCAGCAGCGCCAGACAGGTCGTGGGGGCTTTGAACACTGAAGCTTTCTTT. Its protein is CASSARQVVGALNTEAFF.